The clone carrying this T cell receptor (beta chain) has a single count. This entry is derived from a study of shared clonotypes between healthy human individuals. Adult Caucasians living in Nashville, Tennessee made up all of the donors. Execution of the assay was at deep level. Generated by immunoSEQ multiplex PCR, the TCRdb table keeps only in-frame clones and is missing some. The sample carries about 360,000 clones, around 70% recorded once. The CDR3 covers 16 residues. Trimming cost V 6 bases and J 2 bases, with 17 bases left between them. Germline V gene sequence: CDR1 SNHLY, CDR2 FYNNEI. This sequence joins TRBV2 and TRBJ1-3; possible D gene TRBD1, 5 bases. The receptor comes from a man younger than 45 in good health. Specimen: memory CD4+ T cells sorted from blood. Subset given: CD45RA-negative fraction. The CDR3: CASRDTALGAGNTIYF. The CDR3 region has the DNA TGTGCCAGCAGGGACACAGCTTTAGGGGCTGGAAACACCATATATTTT.